The rows below give T cell receptor beta chains drawn from one sample of a study of blood T cell repertoires in COVID-19. Method: immunoSEQ multiplex PCR; TCRdb's copy keeps in-frame clones and lacks some. The data hold over 120,000 clones, with roughly four fifths observed a single time. The specimen sequenced was peripheral blood. Source of these receptors: a woman aged 80 or over with acute or convalescent COVID-19. Both conserved end residues are part of each CDR3. A D gene is named only where the DNA matches it firmly. The size field is filled for only some rows; it gives once, few, many or a size class.

J gene: TRBJ1-4
D gene: -
V gene: TRBV4-1
clone size: -
CDR3 DNA: TGCGCCAGCAGCCAAGATCTTGTTAATTCCCGAGGGTATAATGAAAAACTGTTTTTT
CDR3 protein: CASSQDLVNSRGYNEKLFF

J gene: TRBJ2-7
D gene: TRBD1
V gene: TRBV5-1
clone size: -
CDR3 DNA: TGCGCCAGCAGTACCGGCGGACAGGTTGACGAGCAGTACTTC
CDR3 protein: CASSTGGQVDEQYF

J gene: TRBJ2-5
D gene: TRBD1
V gene: TRBV7-9
clone size: -
CDR3 DNA: TGTGCCAGCAGCTTAGTTGAGGTCACAGGGGACCCCGGAGAAGAGACCCAGTACTTC
CDR3 protein: CASSLVEVTGDPGEETQYF

J gene: TRBJ1-2
D gene: -
V gene: TRBV15
clone size: once
CDR3 DNA: TGTGCCACCAGCAGAGATCCGGGGGTCCACTATGGCTACACCTTC
CDR3 protein: CATSRDPGVHYGYTF

J gene: TRBJ1-2
D gene: -
V gene: TRBV11-2
clone size: -
CDR3 DNA: TGTGCCAGCAGCTTAGGGTCCCCTGGCGGCTATGGCTACACCTTC
CDR3 protein: CASSLGSPGGYGYTF

J gene: TRBJ2-3
D gene: TRBD1
V gene: TRBV27
clone size: many
CDR3 DNA: TGTGCCAGCAGTTTTCACAGGGGGTTCGCAGATACGCAGTATTTT
CDR3 protein: CASSFHRGFADTQYF

J gene: TRBJ2-7
D gene: -
V gene: TRBV7-2
clone size: -
CDR3 DNA: TGTGCCAGCAGCTCACCAATCCCCTCGGGCAGGGCTACCTACGAGCAGTACTTC
CDR3 protein: CASSSPIPSGRATYEQYF

J gene: TRBJ2-7
D gene: TRBD1
V gene: TRBV7-2
clone size: -
CDR3 DNA: TGTGCCAGCAGCTTAGCGGGACAGGGGACCTACGAGCAGTACTTC
CDR3 protein: CASSLAGQGTYEQYF

J gene: TRBJ2-1
D gene: TRBD1
V gene: TRBV18
clone size: -
CDR3 DNA: TGTGCCAGCTCACGAATTACAGGGGGTACTTACAATGAGCAGTTCTTC
CDR3 protein: CASSRITGGTYNEQFF

J gene: TRBJ2-1
D gene: TRBD2
V gene: TRBV5-1
clone size: -
CDR3 DNA: TGCGCCAGCAGCTTCGGACTAGCGGGGGCGATAACCTACAATGAGCAGTTCTTC
CDR3 protein: CASSFGLAGAITYNEQFF

J gene: TRBJ1-6
D gene: -
V gene: TRBV16
clone size: few
CDR3 DNA: TGTGCCAGCAGCCAATCGTCGCAGAACACTTCACCCCTCCACTTT
CDR3 protein: CASSQSSQNTSPLHF

J gene: TRBJ1-3
D gene: -
V gene: TRBV7-2
clone size: -
CDR3 DNA: TGTGCCAGCAGCTTAGGCTTCTACTCTGGAAACACCATATATTTT
CDR3 protein: CASSLGFYSGNTIYF

J gene: TRBJ2-1
D gene: TRBD2
V gene: TRBV3-1/TRBV3-2
clone size: -
CDR3 DNA: TGTGCCAGCAGCCAAGGGTTAGGCTTCGGGACTAGCGGGGGGCGCAATGAGCAGTTCTTC
CDR3 protein: CASSQGLGFGTSGGRNEQFF

J gene: TRBJ1-2
D gene: -
V gene: TRBV9
clone size: -
CDR3 DNA: TGTGCCAGCAGCGTAGGGCATGGCTACACCTTC
CDR3 protein: CASSVGHGYTF

J gene: TRBJ1-1
D gene: TRBD1
V gene: TRBV27
clone size: few
CDR3 DNA: TGTGCCAGCAGTTACTATACGGACAGGGGCGAAGCTTTCTTT
CDR3 protein: CASSYYTDRGEAFF

J gene: TRBJ2-1
D gene: -
V gene: TRBV1
clone size: -
CDR3 DNA: TGCACCAGCAGCCAACTTACTAGCGAAATTATCTGTGAGCAGTTCTTC
CDR3 protein: CTSSQLTSEIICEQFF

J gene: TRBJ1-1
D gene: -
V gene: TRBV19
clone size: -
CDR3 DNA: TGTGCCAGTAGCACCCAAGTATCTGGGGGCGCTGAAGCTTTCTTT
CDR3 protein: CASSTQVSGGAEAFF

J gene: TRBJ2-1
D gene: TRBD2
V gene: TRBV2
clone size: -
CDR3 DNA: TGTGCCAGCAGTTACCCGGGACTAGCGGGGGGCCCACCGTTTAACAATGAGCAGTTCTTC
CDR3 protein: CASSYPGLAGGPPFNNEQFF

J gene: TRBJ2-3
D gene: TRBD1
V gene: TRBV5-8
clone size: -
CDR3 DNA: TGTGCCAGCAGCCGTGGACAGGTGGGAGATACGCAGTATTTT
CDR3 protein: CASSRGQVGDTQYF

J gene: TRBJ1-6
D gene: -
V gene: TRBV5-1
clone size: -
CDR3 DNA: TGCGCCAGTTCGGCGGGACGGTATAATTCACCCCTCCACTTT
CDR3 protein: CASSAGRYNSPLHF

J gene: TRBJ2-3
D gene: TRBD2
V gene: TRBV10-3
clone size: -
CDR3 DNA: TGTGCCACCACCCCCGGCGGGGGAAACACAGATACGCAGTATTTT
CDR3 protein: CATTPGGGNTDTQYF

J gene: TRBJ1-1
D gene: -
V gene: TRBV20-1
clone size: -
CDR3 DNA: TGCAATGCACAGGGGAACACTGAAGCTTTCTTT
CDR3 protein: CNAQGNTEAFF